This TCR beta chain appears in the sequencing data of a study of cytomegalovirus exposure and HLA in healthy donors. Points from the study as a whole: The study assumed roughly uniform donor sequencing depth for presence/absence analyses.

In germline, CDR1 is SGHRS, CDR2 YFSETQ. The J segment lost 4 bases and the V segment lost 4 bases, leaving 10 bases of the junction unmatched. There are 16 residues in the CDR3. As regards this clone: Its antigen is undetermined.

The PCR made use of 60 Vbeta and 13 Jbeta primers. Produced via immunoSEQ multiplex PCR; TCRdb's table is partial and in-frame only. The table includes around 40,000 clones, approximately 74% detected once. The receptor was derived from a man aged 25 to 45 in good health and CMV-seronegative. Sequences were obtained from PBMCs. The chain has TRBV5-1 and TRBJ1-5, with 8 positions matching TRBD1. The CDR3 loop reads CASSRRRTGFNQPQHF. The CDR3 DNA reads TGCGCCAGCAGCCGTAGGAGGACAGGGTTTAATCAGCCCCAGCATTTT. Supplemented by reference TRBV5-1 and TRBJ1-5, the full variable domain reads KAGVTQTPRYLIKTRGQQVTLSCSPISGHRSVSWYQQTPGQGLQFLFEYFSETQRNKGNFPGRFSGRQFSNSRSEMNVSTLELGDSALYLCASSRRRTGFNQPQHFGDGTRLSIL.